Presented here are 20 T cell receptor beta chains from one specimen sequenced in a study of blood T cell repertoires in COVID-19. This table comes from immunoSEQ multiplex PCR, and its TCRdb copy is limited to in-frame clones, with some not included. The data hold around 450,000 clones, with about 85% observed a single time. Sequenced: PBMCs or T cells enriched from blood (not recorded which). The receptor set was obtained from a woman in her late teens or twenties who had recovered from COVID-19.

The chain uses TRBV25-1 and TRBJ1-5; 8 bases are a match to TRBD1. Germline V gene lookup returns CDR1 MGHDK and CDR2 SYGVNS. Germline trimming cut 2 bases from V and 9 bases from J; bases unmatched to any gene: 3. This CDR3 contains 13 residues. The CDR3 coding sequence is TGTGCCAGCAGTGAAGGCACAGGGGGGCCCCAGCATTTT. Amino acid sequence: CASSEGTGGPQHF.

This chain uses TRBV6-2 or TRBV6-3 with TRBJ2-1; 8 nucleotides match TRBD1. In germline, CDR1 is MNHEY, CDR2 SVGEGT. CDR3 size: 15 residues. V shed 5 bases and J 6 bases; nucleotides not matched to a gene: 9. The CDR3 reads CASSRGPDRANEQFF. The CDR3 DNA is TGTGCCAGCAGTCGAGGACCGGACAGGGCCAATGAGCAGTTCTTC.

The chain employs TRBV3-1 (or the pseudogene TRBV3-2) and TRBJ2-3; D is perhaps TRBD1 (6 bases). The germline gives CDR1 LGHDT, CDR2 YNNKEL (reference sequence). The V end was cut by 4 bases, the J end by 0 bases, with 17 bases between. The CDR3 runs 17 residues. The CDR3 loop is CASSPHVRGPSTDTQYF. The DNA for the CDR3 is TGTGCCAGCAGCCCACATGTCAGGGGACCTAGCACAGATACGCAGTATTTT.

The genes are TRBV6-5 and TRBJ2-1; D is possibly TRBD1 (5 bases). Germline assignment: CDR1 MNHEY and CDR2 SVGAGI. This CDR3 is 11 amino acids long. With 6 bases removed from V and 12 bases from J, the gap between germline ends came to 12 bases. The CDR3 loop reads CASRLNQGQFF. The DNA for the CDR3 is TGTGCCAGCAGGCTCAACCAGGGGCAGTTCTTC.

Details on this clone: Other DNA variants within this sample encode the same CDR3. This sequence joins TRBV7-3 and TRBJ2-3; no reliable D call. The germline V gene has CDR1 SGHTA and CDR2 FQGTGA. The CDR3 is 14 amino acids. V gave up 1 base and J gave up 2 bases, with 7 bases separating them. The CDR3 sequence is CASSLRGPTDTQYF. DNA of the CDR3: TGTGCCAGCAGCTTAAGAGGTCCCACAGATACGCAGTATTTT.

In this sample, this clone turned up once. The rearrangement uses TRBV15 and TRBJ1-1, with D perhaps matching TRBD1 (6 bases). Trimming removed 0 bases from V and 4 bases from J, with 12 bases in between. This CDR3 has 15 residues. CDR1 and CDR2 from the germline V gene are LNHNV and YYDKDF (reference sequence). This CDR3 reads CATSRDGGLVTEAFF. The CDR3 nucleotides read TGTGCCACCAGCAGAGATGGGGGCTTGGTCACTGAAGCTTTCTTT.

The V call is TRBV12-5, the J call TRBJ2-2; the D gene is possibly TRBD2 (6 bases). V lost 0 bases and J 1 base, leaving 15 bases between the germline ends. From germline, CDR1 is LGHNT and CDR2 FRNRAP. The CDR3 spans 18 residues. CDR3 nucleotide sequence: TGTGCTAGTGGTTTGGTACTAGCCAGGGCCTTGAACACCGGGGAGCTGTTTTTT. As protein: CASGLVLARALNTGELFF.

The genes are TRBV28 and TRBJ2-2, with a tentative D call TRBD2 (6 bases). This CDR3 region has 16 residues. In germline, CDR1 is MDHEN, CDR2 SYDVKM. Trimming took 4 bases from V and 3 from J, leaving 15 bases between them. The CDR3 DNA reads TGTGCCAGCAGTTCCCTGGGGCGGGGAGACACCGGGGAGCTGTTTTTT. The encoded protein is CASSSLGRGDTGELFF.

The chain is built from TRBV6-1 and TRBJ2-3; 10 positions match TRBD2. The germline CDR1 and CDR2 sequences are MNHNS and SASEGT. The CDR3 has 17 amino acids. V trimming: 0 bases; J trimming: 5 bases; junction bases outside the gene matches: 8. The CDR3 DNA sequence: TGTGCCAGCAGTGAAGCTCAGAGCGGGGGGGCATTAGATACGCAGTATTTT. It translates to CASSEAQSGGALDTQYF.

The chain is built from TRBV27 and TRBJ2-1; 7 bases fit TRBD1. This CDR3 comprises 15 residues. The germline V gene has CDR1 MNHEY and CDR2 SMNVEV (reference sequence). Trimming removed 4 bases from V and 6 bases from J; junction bases left unmatched: 9. Here the CDR3 reads CASSWSRGSLNEQFF. CDR3 coding DNA: TGTGCCAGCAGTTGGAGCAGGGGGAGTCTCAATGAGCAGTTCTTC.

The rearrangement uses TRBV7-8 and TRBJ2-1; 8 bases map to TRBD2. The CDR3 sequence is 16 residues long. Losses at the gene ends were 6 bases for V and 3 bases for J; bases not matched to a gene: 10. CDR1 and CDR2 from the germline V gene are SGHVS and FQNEAQ. The CDR3 coding sequence is TGTGCCAGCAGTCGTACTAGCGGACCGAACTACAATGAGCAGTTCTTC. Translating gives CASSRTSGPNYNEQFF.

V usage is TRBV5-1 and J usage is TRBJ1-4; D is unresolved. Trimming left V 2 bases short and J 7 bases short, with 9 bases between. The length of the CDR3 is 13 residues. The germline V gene has CDR1 SGHRS and CDR2 YFSETQ. CDR3: CASSLTPSEKLFF. In nucleotides, the CDR3 is TGCGCCAGCAGCTTAACTCCTAGTGAAAAACTGTTTTTT.

The chain combines TRBV5-1 with TRBJ1-1, with a possible D match to TRBD1 (5 bases). The CDR3 spans 15 residues. CDR1 is SGHRS and CDR2 is YFSETQ in the germline V gene. Trimming cost V 0 bases and J 1 base, with 10 bases left between them. The CDR3 DNA reads TGCGCCAGCAGCTTGGATGGAGGGGAGAACACTGAAGCTTTCTTT. Its translation is CASSLDGGENTEAFF.

The CDR3, as DNA: TGCGCCAGCAGCTCCGAGGGGGGGATCACTGAAGCTTTCTTT. Its translation is CASSSEGGITEAFF. V is TRBV5-1 and J is TRBJ1-1; a possible D gene is TRBD1 (6 bases). Trimming pared 3 bases from V and 4 bases from J, leaving 13 bases between. Germline CDR1 reads SGHRS; CDR2 reads YFSETQ. CDR3 length: 14 residues.

This clone showed up just once. J is TRBJ1-1 and V is TRBV18; 9 bases are a match to TRBD1. V lost 4 bases and J lost 3; bases outside the gene matches: 6. Germline loops: CDR1 KGHSH, CDR2 LQKENI. This CDR3 is 15 amino acids long. CDR3 amino acids: CASSRNRGLDTEAFF. CDR3 sequence (DNA): TGTGCCAGCTCACGAAACAGGGGGCTGGACACTGAAGCTTTCTTT.

The rearrangement uses TRBV29-1 and TRBJ2-1; tentatively, D is TRBD2 (6 bases). CDR1 SQVTM and CDR2 ANQGSEA come from the germline V gene. The V end was cut by 7 bases, the J end by 4 bases, with 8 bases between. The CDR3 is 11 amino acids. The CDR3 sequence: CSGREYNEQFF. Written as DNA, the CDR3 is TGCAGCGGCCGGGAGTACAATGAGCAGTTCTTC.

This clone has just a few counts. The chain is built from TRBV27 and TRBJ1-1; D gene unclear. V lost 4 bases, J lost 2 bases, and 20 bases lay in between. Germline CDR1 and CDR2: MNHEY and SMNVEV (reference sequence). The CDR3 contains 17 residues. The DNA for the CDR3 is TGTGCCAGCAGTTCCCGCCCTAAAGGAGACCTAAACACTGAAGCTTTCTTT. Translation: CASSSRPKGDLNTEAFF.

This clone was observed once. The chain has TRBV6-5 and TRBJ1-1; D might be TRBD1 (6 bases). The CDR3 totals 13 residues. Germline lookup yields CDR1 MNHEY and CDR2 SVGAGI. Trimming removed 4 bases from V and 6 bases from J, with 12 bases in between. The CDR3, as DNA: TGTGCCAGCAGTTTTGAACAGGGAGCTGAAGCTTTCTTT. Its translation is CASSFEQGAEAFF.

The chain recombines TRBV5-1 with TRBJ1-5; D not resolved. Trimming left V 4 bases short and J 3 bases short, with 8 bases between. In germline, CDR1 is SGHRS, CDR2 YFSETQ. This CDR3 has 13 residues. Here the CDR3 reads CASSIDNNQPQHF. The CDR3 DNA follows: TGCGCCAGCAGCATTGACAACAATCAGCCCCAGCATTTT.

V usage is TRBV6-4 and J usage is TRBJ1-1; D is possibly TRBD1 (6 bases). V lost 8 bases and J 1 base, leaving 14 bases between the germline ends. Germline V gene sequence: CDR1 MRHNA, CDR2 SNTAGT. CDR3 length: 14 residues. CDR3 amino acids: CASRASGENTEAFF. CDR3 DNA: TGTGCCAGCCGGGCCTCAGGGGAGAACACTGAAGCTTTCTTT.